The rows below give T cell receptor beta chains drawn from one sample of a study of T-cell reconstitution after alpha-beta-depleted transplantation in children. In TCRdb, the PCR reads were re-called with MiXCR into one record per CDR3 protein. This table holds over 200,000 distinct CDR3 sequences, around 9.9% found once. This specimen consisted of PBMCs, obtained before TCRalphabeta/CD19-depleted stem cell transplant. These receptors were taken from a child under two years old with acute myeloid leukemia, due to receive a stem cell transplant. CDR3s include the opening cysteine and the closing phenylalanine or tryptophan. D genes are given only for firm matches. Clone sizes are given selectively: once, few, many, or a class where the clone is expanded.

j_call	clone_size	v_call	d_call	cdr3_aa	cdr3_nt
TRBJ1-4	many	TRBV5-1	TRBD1	CASGTGMSEKLFF	TGCGCCAGCGGGACAGGGATGAGTGAAAAACTGTTTTTT
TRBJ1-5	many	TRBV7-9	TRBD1	CASSPTGKDNQPQHF	TGTGCCAGCAGCCCGACAGGGAAGGACAATCAGCCCCAGCATTTT
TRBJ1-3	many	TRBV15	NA	CATSSRTATAGNTIYF	TGTGCCACCAGCAGTAGGACGGCTACTGCTGGAAACACCATATATTTT
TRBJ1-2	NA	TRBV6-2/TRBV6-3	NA	CASRTAYGYTF	TGTGCCAGCAGGACAGCCTATGGCTACACCTTC
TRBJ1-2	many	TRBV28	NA	CASSPHPGQWSGYTF	TGTGCCAGCAGTCCTCACCCTGGACAGTGGAGTGGCTACACCTTC
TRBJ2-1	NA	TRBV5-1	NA	CASSSLYDRYNEQFF	TGCGCCAGCAGCTCATTATACGACAGGTACAATGAGCAGTTCTTC
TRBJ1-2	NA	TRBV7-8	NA	CASSLDGTYPGYTF	TGTGCCAGCAGCTTAGATGGGACCTACCCAGGCTACACCTTC
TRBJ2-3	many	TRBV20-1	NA	CSALLGTTDTQYF	TGCAGTGCGTTACTCGGGACAACAGATACGCAGTATTTT
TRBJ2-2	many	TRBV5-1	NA	CASSPLTNTGELFF	TGCGCCAGCAGCCCCCTCACGAACACCGGGGAGCTGTTTTTT
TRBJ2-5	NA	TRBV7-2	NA	CASSLRETQSF	TGTGCCAGCAGCTTAAGGGAGACCCAGTCCTTC
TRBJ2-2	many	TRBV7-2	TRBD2	CASSWGGYTGELFF	TGTGCCAGCAGCTGGGGGGGATACACCGGGGAGCTGTTTTTT
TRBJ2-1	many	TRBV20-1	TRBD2	CSAREGLAGAFGVEQFF	TGCAGTGCTAGAGAGGGTCTAGCGGGAGCGTTTGGTGTTGAGCAGTTCTTC
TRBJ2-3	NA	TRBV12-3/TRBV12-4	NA	CASSLNQGTLTTSTDTQYF	TGTGCCAGCAGTTTAAATCAGGGGACGCTTACAACTAGCACAGATACGCAGTATTTT
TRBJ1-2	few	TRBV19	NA	CASTPRDNYGYTF	TGTGCCAGTACCCCACGGGATAACTATGGCTACACCTTC
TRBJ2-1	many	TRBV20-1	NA	CSARGATGGDEQFF	TGCAGTGCTAGAGGGGCTACTGGCGGAGATGAGCAGTTCTTC
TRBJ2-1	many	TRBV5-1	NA	CASSLAGVAASPYNEQFF	TGCGCCAGCAGCTTGGCTGGGGTAGCGGCGAGCCCCTACAATGAGCAGTTCTTC
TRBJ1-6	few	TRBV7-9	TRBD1	CASSLGQGHSPLHF	TGTGCCAGCAGCCTGGGACAGGGCCATTCACCCCTCCACTTT
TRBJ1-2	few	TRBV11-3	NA	CASSLQGRSDGYTF	TGTGCCAGCAGCCTTCAGGGACGTAGCGATGGCTACACCTTC
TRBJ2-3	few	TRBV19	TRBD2	CASSTGTSGFTDTQYF	TGTGCCAGTAGTACCGGGACTAGCGGTTTCACAGATACGCAGTATTTT
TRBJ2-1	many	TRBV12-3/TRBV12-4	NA	CASRKGQHDEQFF	TGTGCCAGCAGAAAGGGGCAGCACGATGAGCAGTTCTTC
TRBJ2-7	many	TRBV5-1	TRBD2	CASNSFPGLAHYEQYF	TGCGCCAGCAACTCATTTCCGGGACTAGCGCACTACGAGCAGTACTTC
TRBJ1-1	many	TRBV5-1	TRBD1	CASRQGAAANTEAFF	TGCGCCAGCAGGCAGGGGGCGGCGGCGAACACTGAAGCTTTCTTT
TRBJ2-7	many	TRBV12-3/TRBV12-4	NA	CASSTMGPFEQYF	TGTGCCAGCAGCACCATGGGTCCCTTCGAGCAGTACTTC
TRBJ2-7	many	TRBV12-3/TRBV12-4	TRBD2	CASRIAGVLYEQYF	TGTGCCAGCAGGATAGCGGGAGTCTTGTACGAGCAGTACTTC
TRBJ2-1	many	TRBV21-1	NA	CASSKALGQSSYNEQFF	TGTGCCAGCAGCAAAGCGCTAGGACAGAGCTCCTACAATGAGCAGTTCTTC
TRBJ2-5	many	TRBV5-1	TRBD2	CASSLVLAGTKETQYF	TGCGCCAGCAGCTTGGTACTAGCGGGAACCAAAGAGACCCAGTACTTC
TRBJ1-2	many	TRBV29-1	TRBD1	CSVGDRGYTF	TGCAGCGTGGGGGACAGAGGCTACACCTTC
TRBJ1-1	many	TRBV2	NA	CASVGTGAYTEAFF	TGTGCCAGCGTAGGGACGGGTGCGTACACTGAAGCTTTCTTT
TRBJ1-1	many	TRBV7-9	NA	CASSPQPQDLAFF	TGTGCCAGCAGCCCCCAACCACAGGACTTGGCTTTCTTT
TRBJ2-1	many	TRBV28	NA	CASSGNEQFF	TGTGCCAGCAGCGGCAATGAGCAGTTCTTC
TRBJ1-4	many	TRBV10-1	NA	CASSVMVADEKLFF	TGCGCCAGCAGTGTCATGGTCGCGGATGAAAAACTGTTTTTT
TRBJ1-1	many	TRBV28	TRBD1	CASVTGTNTEAFF	TGTGCCAGCGTGACAGGGACGAACACTGAAGCTTTCTTT
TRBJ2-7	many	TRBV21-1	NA	CASSKGGYLRYEQYF	TGTGCCAGCAGCAAAGGCGGCTACCTCCGCTACGAGCAGTACTTC
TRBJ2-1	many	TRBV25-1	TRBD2	CASSDGLAGDSSYNEQFF	TGTGCCAGCAGTGATGGACTAGCCGGCGACAGCTCCTACAATGAGCAGTTCTTC
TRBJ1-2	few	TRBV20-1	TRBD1	CCARVRGQDPSNYGYTF	TGCTGTGCTAGAGTCCGAGGACAGGATCCTTCTAACTATGGCTACACCTTC
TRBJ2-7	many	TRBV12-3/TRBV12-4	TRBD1	CASSDPPGTGWNEQYF	TGTGCCAGCAGTGACCCCCCTGGGACAGGGTGGAACGAGCAGTACTTC
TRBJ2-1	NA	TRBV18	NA	CASSPGQTTYNEQFF	TGTGCCAGCTCACCAGGACAGACCACCTACAATGAGCAGTTCTTC
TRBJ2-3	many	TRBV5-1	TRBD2	CASSLAGGPIDTQYF	TGCGCCAGCAGCCTAGCGGGGGGGCCGATAGATACGCAGTATTTT
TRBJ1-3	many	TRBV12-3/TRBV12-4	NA	CASRRGSGSGNTIYF	TGTGCCAGCCGTCGCGGGAGTGGCTCTGGAAACACCATATATTTT
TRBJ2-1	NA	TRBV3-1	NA	CACSRTGVSYNGQFF	TGTGCCTGCAGCCGGACCGGGGTTTCCTACAATGGGCAGTTCTTC
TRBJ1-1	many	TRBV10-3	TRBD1	CAIRAETRQGAFEAFF	TGTGCCATCAGGGCCGAAACGAGACAGGGGGCGTTTGAAGCTTTCTTT
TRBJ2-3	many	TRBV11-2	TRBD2	CASSWTGLTSGSTDTQYF	TGTGCCAGCAGCTGGACAGGGCTGACTAGCGGGAGCACAGATACGCAGTATTTT
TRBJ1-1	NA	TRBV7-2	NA	CASSLLVGNTEAFF	TGTGCCAGCAGCTTACTCGTGGGGAACACTGAAGCTTTCTTT
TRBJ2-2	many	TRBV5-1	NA	CASSLVYRTNTGELFF	TGCGCCAGCAGCTTGGTTTACAGAACGAACACCGGGGAGCTGTTTTTT
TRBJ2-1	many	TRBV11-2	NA	CASSPNWGTEQFF	TGTGCCAGCAGCCCCAACTGGGGGACTGAGCAGTTCTTC
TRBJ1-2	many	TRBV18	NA	CASSPRPGDGYTF	TGTGCCAGCTCACCACGGCCAGGGGATGGCTACACCTTC
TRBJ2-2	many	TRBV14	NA	CASSPWDPYNTGELFF	TGTGCCAGCAGCCCGTGGGACCCGTATAACACCGGGGAGCTGTTTTTT
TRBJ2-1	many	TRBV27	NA	CASSRGGVQLFF	TGTGCCAGCAGTAGGGGCGGCGTCCAGCTGTTCTTC
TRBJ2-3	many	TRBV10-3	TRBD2	CAISLGLAGTDTQYF	TGTGCCATCAGCTTGGGACTAGCGGGCACAGATACGCAGTATTTT
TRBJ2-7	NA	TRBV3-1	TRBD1	CASSPMGTGLSYEQYF	TGTGCCAGCAGCCCCATGGGGACAGGTCTTTCGTACGAGCAGTACTTC
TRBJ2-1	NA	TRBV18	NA	CASSQQQLTGSKNEQFF	TGTGCCAGCTCACAACAACAACTAACGGGGTCAAAAAATGAGCAGTTCTTC
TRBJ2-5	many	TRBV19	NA	CASSPWGVIQETQYF	TGTGCCAGTAGTCCCTGGGGGGTTATCCAAGAGACCCAGTACTTC
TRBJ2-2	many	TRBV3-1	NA	CATQPSSSGELFF	TGTGCCACCCAACCCTCTAGCTCGGGGGAGCTGTTTTTT
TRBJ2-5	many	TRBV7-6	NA	CASSLAWVETQYF	TGTGCCAGCAGCTTAGCATGGGTGGAGACCCAGTACTTC